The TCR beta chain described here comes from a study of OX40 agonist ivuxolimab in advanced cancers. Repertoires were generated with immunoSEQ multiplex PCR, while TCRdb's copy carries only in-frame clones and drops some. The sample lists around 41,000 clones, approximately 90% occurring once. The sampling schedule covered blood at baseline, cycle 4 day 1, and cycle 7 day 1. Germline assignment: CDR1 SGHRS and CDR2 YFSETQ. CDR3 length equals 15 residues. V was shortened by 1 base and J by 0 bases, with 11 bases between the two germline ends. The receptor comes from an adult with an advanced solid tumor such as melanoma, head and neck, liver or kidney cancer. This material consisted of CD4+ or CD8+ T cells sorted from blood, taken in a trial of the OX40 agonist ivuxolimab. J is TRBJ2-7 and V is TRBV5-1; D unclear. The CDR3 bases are TGCGCCAGCAGCTTGTCATCCGGCACCTCCTACGAGCAGTACTTC. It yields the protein CASSLSSGTSYEQYF.